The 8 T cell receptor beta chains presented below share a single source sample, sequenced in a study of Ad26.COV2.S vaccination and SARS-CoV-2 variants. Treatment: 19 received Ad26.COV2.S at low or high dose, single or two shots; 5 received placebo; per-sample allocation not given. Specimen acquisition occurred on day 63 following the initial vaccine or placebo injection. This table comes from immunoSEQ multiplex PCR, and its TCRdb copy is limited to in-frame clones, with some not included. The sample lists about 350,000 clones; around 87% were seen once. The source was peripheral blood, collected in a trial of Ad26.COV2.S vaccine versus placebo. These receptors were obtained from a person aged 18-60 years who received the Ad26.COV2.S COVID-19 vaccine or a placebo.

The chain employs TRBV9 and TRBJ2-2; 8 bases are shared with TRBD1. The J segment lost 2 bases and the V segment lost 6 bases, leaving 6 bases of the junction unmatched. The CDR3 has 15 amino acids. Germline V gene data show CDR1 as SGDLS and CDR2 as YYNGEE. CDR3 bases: TGTGCCAGCACCCTGACAGGGGATAACACCGGGGAGCTGTTTTTT. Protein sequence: CASTLTGDNTGELFF. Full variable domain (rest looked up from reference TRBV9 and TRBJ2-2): DSGVTQTPKHLITATGQRVTLRCSPRSGDLSVYWYQQSLDQGLQFLIQYYNGEERAKGNILERFSAQQFPDLHSELNLSSLELGDSALYFCASTLTGDNTGELFFGEGSRLTVL.

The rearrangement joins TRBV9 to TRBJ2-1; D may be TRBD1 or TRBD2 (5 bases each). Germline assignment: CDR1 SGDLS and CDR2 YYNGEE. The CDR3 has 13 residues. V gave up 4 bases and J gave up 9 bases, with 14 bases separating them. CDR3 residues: CASSQTRGGEQFF. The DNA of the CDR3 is TGTGCCAGCAGCCAAACTCGGGGCGGTGAGCAGTTCTTC. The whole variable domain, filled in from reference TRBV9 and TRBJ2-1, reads DSGVTQTPKHLITATGQRVTLRCSPRSGDLSVYWYQQSLDQGLQFLIQYYNGEERAKGNILERFSAQQFPDLHSELNLSSLELGDSALYFCASSQTRGGEQFFGPGTRLTVL.

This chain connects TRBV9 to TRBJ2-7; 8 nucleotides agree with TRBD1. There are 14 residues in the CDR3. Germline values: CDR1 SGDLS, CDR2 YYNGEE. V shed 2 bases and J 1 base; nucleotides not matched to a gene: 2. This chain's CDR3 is CASSVRDRSYEQYF. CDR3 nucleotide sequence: TGTGCCAGCAGCGTGCGGGACAGGTCCTACGAGCAGTACTTC.

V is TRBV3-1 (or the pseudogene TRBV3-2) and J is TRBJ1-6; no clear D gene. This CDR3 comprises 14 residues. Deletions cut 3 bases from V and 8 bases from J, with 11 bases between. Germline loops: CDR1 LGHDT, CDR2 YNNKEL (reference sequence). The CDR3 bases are TGTGCCAGCAGCCACCCCAGTCTAGATTCACCCCTCCACTTT. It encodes CASSHPSLDSPLHF.

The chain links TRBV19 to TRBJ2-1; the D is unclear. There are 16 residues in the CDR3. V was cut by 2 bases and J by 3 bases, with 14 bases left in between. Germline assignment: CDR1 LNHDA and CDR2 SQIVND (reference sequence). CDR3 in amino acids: CASSISQRIGYNEQFF. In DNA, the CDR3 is TGTGCCAGTAGTATAAGTCAGCGAATAGGCTACAATGAGCAGTTCTTC.

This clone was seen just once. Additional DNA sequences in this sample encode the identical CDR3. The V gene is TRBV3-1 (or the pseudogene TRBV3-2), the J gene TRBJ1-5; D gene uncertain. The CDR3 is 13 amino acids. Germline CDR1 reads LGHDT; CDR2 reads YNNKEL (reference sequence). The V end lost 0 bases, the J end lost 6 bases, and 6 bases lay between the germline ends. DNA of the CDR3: TGTGCCAGCAGCCAAGATCCTGTTCAGCCCCAGCATTTT. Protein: CASSQDPVQPQHF.

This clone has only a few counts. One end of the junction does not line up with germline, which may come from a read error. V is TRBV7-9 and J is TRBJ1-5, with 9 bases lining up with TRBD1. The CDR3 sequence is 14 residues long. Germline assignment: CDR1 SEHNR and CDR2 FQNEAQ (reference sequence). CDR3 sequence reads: CASSVTGGNQPQHF. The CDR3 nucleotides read TGTGCCAGCAGCGTTACAGGGGGCAACCAGCCCCAGCATTTT.

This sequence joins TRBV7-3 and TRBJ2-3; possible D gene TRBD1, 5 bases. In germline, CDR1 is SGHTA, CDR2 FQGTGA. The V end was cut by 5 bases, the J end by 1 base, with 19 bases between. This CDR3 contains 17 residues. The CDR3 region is CASSQGVGLLGTDTQYF. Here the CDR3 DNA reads TGTGCCAGCAGCCAAGGGGTGGGGCTTCTCGGCACAGATACGCAGTATTTT.